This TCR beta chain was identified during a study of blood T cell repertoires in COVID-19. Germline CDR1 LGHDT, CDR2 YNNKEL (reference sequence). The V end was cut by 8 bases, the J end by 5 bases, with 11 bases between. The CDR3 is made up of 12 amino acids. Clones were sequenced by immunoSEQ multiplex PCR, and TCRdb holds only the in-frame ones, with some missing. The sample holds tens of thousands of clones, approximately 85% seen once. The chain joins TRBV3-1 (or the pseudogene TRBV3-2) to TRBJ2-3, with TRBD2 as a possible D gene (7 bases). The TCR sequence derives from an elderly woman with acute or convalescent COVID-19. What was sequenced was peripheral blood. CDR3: CASEGGGDTQYF. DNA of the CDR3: TGTGCCAGCGAGGGAGGGGGAGATACGCAGTATTTT.